This paragraph reports one T cell receptor beta chain. Clones were sequenced by immunoSEQ multiplex PCR, and TCRdb holds only the in-frame ones, with some missing. The repertoire holds about 76,000 clones, with around 88% as singletons. These data belong to a study of blood T cell repertoires in COVID-19. Material for sequencing was peripheral blood. This sequence originates from a human donor in a cohort sampled during active COVID-19.

Written as DNA, the CDR3 is TGCGCCAGCAGTGAGCTAACAGGGACCGGAAACACCATATATTTT. It is translated as CASSELTGTGNTIYF. J is TRBJ1-3 and V is TRBV10-2; TRBD1 might be the D (6 bases). CDR1 WSHSY and CDR2 SAAADI come from the germline V gene. Trimming stripped 2 bases from V and 4 bases from J, with 12 bases between. The CDR3 contains 15 residues.